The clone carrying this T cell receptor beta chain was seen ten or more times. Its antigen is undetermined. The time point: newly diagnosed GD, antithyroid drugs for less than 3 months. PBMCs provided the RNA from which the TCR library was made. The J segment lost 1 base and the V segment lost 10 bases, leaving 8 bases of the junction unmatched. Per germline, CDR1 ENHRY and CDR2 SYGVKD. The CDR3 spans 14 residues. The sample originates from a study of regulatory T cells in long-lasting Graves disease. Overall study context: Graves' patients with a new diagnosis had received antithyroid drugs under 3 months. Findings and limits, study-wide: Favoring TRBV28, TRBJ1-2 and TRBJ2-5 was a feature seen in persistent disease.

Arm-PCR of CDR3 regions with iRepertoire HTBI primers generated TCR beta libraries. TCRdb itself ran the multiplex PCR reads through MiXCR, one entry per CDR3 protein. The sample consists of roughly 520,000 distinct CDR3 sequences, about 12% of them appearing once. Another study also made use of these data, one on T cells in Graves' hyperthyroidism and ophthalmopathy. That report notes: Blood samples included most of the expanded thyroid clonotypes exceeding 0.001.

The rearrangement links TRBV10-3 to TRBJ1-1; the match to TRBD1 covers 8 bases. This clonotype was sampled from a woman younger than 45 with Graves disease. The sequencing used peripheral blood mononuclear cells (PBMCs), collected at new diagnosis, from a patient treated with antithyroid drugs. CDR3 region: CATRSDRENTEAFF. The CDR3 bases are TGTGCCACTCGCTCGGACAGGGAGAACACTGAAGCTTTCTTT.